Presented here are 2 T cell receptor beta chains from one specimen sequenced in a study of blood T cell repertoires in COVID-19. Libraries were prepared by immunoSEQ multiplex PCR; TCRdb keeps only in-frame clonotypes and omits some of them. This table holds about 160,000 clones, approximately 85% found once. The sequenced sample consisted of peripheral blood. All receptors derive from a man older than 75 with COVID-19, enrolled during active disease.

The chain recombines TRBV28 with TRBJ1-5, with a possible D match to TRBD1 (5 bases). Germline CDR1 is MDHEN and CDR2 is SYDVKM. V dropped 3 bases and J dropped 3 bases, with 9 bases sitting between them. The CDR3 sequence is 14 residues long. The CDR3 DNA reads TGTGCCAGCAGTTTGGGGGGTCTCAATCAGCCCCAGCATTTT. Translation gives CASSLGGLNQPQHF.

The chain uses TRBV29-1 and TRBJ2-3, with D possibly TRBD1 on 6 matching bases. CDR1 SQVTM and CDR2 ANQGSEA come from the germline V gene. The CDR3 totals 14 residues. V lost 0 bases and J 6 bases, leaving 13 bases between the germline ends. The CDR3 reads CSVEDETGPDTQYF. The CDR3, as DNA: TGCAGCGTTGAAGATGAGACAGGACCGGATACGCAGTATTTT.